These 26 T cell receptor beta chains were all obtained from the same sample, sequenced in a study of blood T cell repertoires in COVID-19 (TCRdb year 2020). Receptor libraries were prepared by the immunoSEQ multiplex PCR assay. As stored in TCRdb, this immuneACCESS dataset retains in-frame rearrangements with V and J assigned. A fraction of the clones does not appear; measured against another copy, unresolved V genes explain less than half of the discrepancy, and the remainder lacks a known reason. The sample table shows fewer than 200,000 clones, and roughly nine tenths are seen once. Clones ranked in the top ten supply 1.5% to 2% of the sample. The specimen was peripheral blood. The receptor set was obtained from a man between 18 and 29 years old who had recovered from COVID-19.

Here the CDR3 DNA reads TGTGCCAGCAGAGGAGGGGTGTCCTACGAGCAGTACTTC. Translated, it gives CASRGGVSYEQYF. The chain is built from TRBV28 and TRBJ2-7, with D tentatively TRBD2 (6 bases). The germline V and J ends were trimmed by 6 bases and 1 base, with 10 bases remaining between them. This CDR3 is 13 amino acids long. Germline values: CDR1 MDHEN, CDR2 SYDVKM.

The rearrangement uses TRBV11-1 and TRBJ2-7, with 7 nucleotides matching TRBD1. This CDR3 region has 16 residues. Germline values: CDR1 SGHAT, CDR2 FQDESV (reference sequence). The trim removed 2 bases at V and 0 bases at J, leaving 7 bases unmatched. CDR3: CASSLQQGKSSYEQYF. The CDR3 DNA reads TGTGCCAGCAGCTTACAACAGGGGAAGAGCTCCTACGAGCAGTACTTC.

This sequence joins TRBV30 and TRBJ1-4; D might be TRBD1 (6 bases). V was trimmed by 2 bases and J by 4 bases, leaving 14 bases between them. Germline assignment: CDR1 GTSNPN and CDR2 SVGIG (reference sequence). The CDR3 is 15 residues long. CDR3 DNA: TGTGCCTGGAGTACCCACAGGGAGTTTAATGAAAAACTGTTTTTT. Encoded protein: CAWSTHREFNEKLFF.

This clone has just one count. The V gene is TRBV5-3, the J gene TRBJ2-3, with D possibly being TRBD1 (5 bases). TRBV5-3 is treated as an ORF (open reading frame) with a function not yet certain. The V gene lost 4 bases and the J gene lost 0 bases, with 15 bases spanning the gap. The CDR3 consists of 16 residues. The CDR3 region is CARSDPDKPSTDTQYF. Written as DNA, the CDR3 is TGTGCCAGAAGCGACCCGGACAAACCTAGCACAGATACGCAGTATTTT.

The chain uses TRBV6-4 and TRBJ2-7, with D perhaps matching TRBD2 (6 bases). There are 15 residues in the CDR3. V was cut by 5 bases and J by 0 bases, with 14 bases left in between. The germline V gene encodes CDR1 MRHNA and CDR2 SNTAGT. DNA of the CDR3: TGTGCCAGCAGTAGGGAGGCCTCTTCCTCCTACGAGCAGTACTTC. Translating gives CASSREASSSYEQYF.

On this clone: Other DNA sequences in the same sample also yield this CDR3. The chain has TRBV18 and TRBJ1-5; no reliable D call. The CDR3 loop spans 13 amino acids. Germline assignment: CDR1 KGHSH and CDR2 LQKENI. V lost 3 bases, J lost 7 bases, and 10 bases lay in between. The CDR3 spells CASSPVGGQPQHF. The DNA for the CDR3 is TGTGCCAGCTCACCCGTGGGAGGCCAGCCCCAGCATTTT.

CDR3 sequence reads: CASSLGTGLETQYF. DNA for the CDR3: TGTGCCAGCAGCTTAGGGACAGGTTTAGAGACCCAGTACTTC. The genes are TRBV7-9 and TRBJ2-5; TRBD1 agrees at 7 bases. CDR1 is SEHNR, CDR2 FQNEAQ, per germline (reference sequence). The CDR3 spans 14 residues. The ends lost 1 base at V and 4 bases at J; junction bases unmatched: 3.

The V and J genes are TRBV5-1 and TRBJ1-2; TRBD1 agrees at 7 bases. This CDR3 region has 14 residues. Germline V lookup: CDR1 SGHRS, CDR2 YFSETQ. V lost 2 bases, J lost 6 bases, and 7 bases stayed unmatched. The DNA of the CDR3 is TGCGCCAGCAGCTTAATAACAGGGGAACATGGCTACACCTTC. Translating it yields CASSLITGEHGYTF. Filled out from reference TRBV5-1 and TRBJ1-2, the complete variable domain reads KAGVTQTPRYLIKTRGQQVTLSCSPISGHRSVSWYQQTPGQGLQFLFEYFSETQRNKGNFPGRFSGRQFSNSRSEMNVSTLELGDSALYLCASSLITGEHGYTFGSGTRLTVV.

With regard to this clone: Other DNA sequences in the sample encode the same CDR3. The chain uses TRBV28 and TRBJ2-7, with D uncertain. V dropped 4 bases and J dropped 0 bases, with 7 bases sitting between them. The CDR3 covers 13 residues. Germline V CDR1 and CDR2: MDHEN, SYDVKM. The CDR3 sequence is CASSSRVSYEQYF. The CDR3 coding sequence is TGTGCCAGCAGTTCTCGGGTCTCCTACGAGCAGTACTTC.

This chain links TRBV3-1 (or the pseudogene TRBV3-2) with TRBJ1-2; 10 bases fit TRBD1. The V segment lost 3 bases and the J segment 7 bases; nucleotides outside the gene matches: 20. In germline, CDR1 is LGHDT, CDR2 YNNKEL (reference sequence). CDR3 length: 19 residues. CDR3 in DNA: TGTGCCAGCAGCCAGATCCCGTACCGGGACAGGGGATGGTTGGGTGGCTACACCTTC. This sequence encodes CASSQIPYRDRGWLGGYTF.

This chain connects TRBV18 to TRBJ2-2; D perhaps matches TRBD1 (5 bases). The V end lost 4 bases, the J end lost 2 bases, and 17 bases lay between the germline ends. This CDR3 is built from 17 residues. Germline V gene lookup returns CDR1 KGHSH and CDR2 LQKENI. This CDR3 reads CASSRTGPKKNTGELFF. CDR3 bases: TGTGCCAGCTCACGAACAGGCCCAAAAAAAAACACCGGGGAGCTGTTTTTT.

This rearrangement joins TRBV6-2 or TRBV6-3 to TRBJ2-7, with D perhaps matching TRBD1 (6 bases). V was clipped by 4 bases and J by 3 bases, with 19 bases between them. CDR1 and CDR2 from the germline V gene are MNHEY and SVGEGT. The length of the CDR3 is 16 residues. CDR3 in amino acids: CASSSPNRVMSYEQYF. The DNA for the CDR3 is TGTGCCAGCAGTTCCCCCAACAGGGTGATGAGCTACGAGCAGTACTTC.

This chain links TRBV28 with TRBJ2-7, with a tentative D call TRBD1 (8 bases). Trimming removed 4 bases at V and 3 bases at J, with 19 bases between. CDR1 is MDHEN and CDR2 is SYDVKM in the germline V gene. This CDR3 region has 16 residues. The CDR3: CASSSQTTGEGYEQYF. The DNA of the CDR3 is TGTGCCAGCAGTTCCCAAACGACAGGGGAGGGCTACGAGCAGTACTTC. Drawing the rest from reference TRBV28 and TRBJ2-7, the complete variable domain is DVKVTQSSRYLVKRTGEKVFLECVQDMDHENMFWYRQDPGLGLRLIYFSYDVKMKEKGDIPEGYSVSREKKERFSLILESASTNQTSMYLCASSSQTTGEGYEQYFGPGTRLTVT.

The chain uses TRBV18 and TRBJ2-2; TRBD2 aligns across 7 bases. With V trimmed by 4 bases and J by 5 bases, 10 bases remained unmatched. Germline CDR1 KGHSH, CDR2 LQKENI. The CDR3 spans 16 residues. CDR3: CASSQRSGGSTGELFF. The CDR3 DNA reads TGTGCCAGCTCACAGAGGAGCGGCGGGAGTACCGGGGAGCTGTTTTTT.

The chain employs TRBV9 and TRBJ2-3; 8 bases are shared with TRBD2. In germline, CDR1 is SGDLS, CDR2 YYNGEE. The CDR3 consists of 15 residues. V lost 0 bases, J lost 1 base, and 1 base stayed unmatched. As DNA, the CDR3 is TGTGCCAGCAGCGTAGAACTAGCGGGCACAGATACGCAGTATTTT. Protein sequence: CASSVELAGTDTQYF.

CDR3 nucleotides: TGTGCCAGCAGCGCACAGGGGAACAATGAGCAGTTCTTC. Translating gives CASSAQGNNEQFF. V gene TRBV9 combines with J gene TRBJ2-1; the match to TRBD1 covers 7 bases. The CDR3 runs 13 residues. Germline CDR1 is SGDLS and CDR2 is YYNGEE. J was trimmed by 5 bases and V by 3 bases; bases with no gene match: 2.

This clone was seen a single time. The chain uses TRBV25-1 and TRBJ2-7; TRBD2 matches at 8 bases. The CDR3 consists of 15 residues. Germline assignment: CDR1 MGHDK and CDR2 SYGVNS. V lost 5 bases, J lost 4 bases, and 10 bases stayed unmatched. Written as DNA, the CDR3 is TGTGCCAGCAGTACCTATAGCGGGGCCCGGTACGAGCAGTACTTC. This gives the protein CASSTYSGARYEQYF.

The chain combines TRBV14 with TRBJ2-2, with TRBD2 as a possible D gene (5 bases). Trimming shortened V by 0 bases and J by 7 bases, and 6 bases separated the two germline ends. Germline V gene lookup returns CDR1 SGHDN and CDR2 FVKESK. The CDR3 covers 13 residues. Here the CDR3 reads CASSQDGVGELFF. The CDR3 coding sequence is TGTGCCAGCAGCCAAGACGGGGTCGGGGAGCTGTTTTTT. The variable domain in full, with the rest retrieved from reference TRBV14 and TRBJ2-2, is EAGVTQFPSHSVIEKGQTVTLRCDPISGHDNLYWYRRVMGKEIKFLLHFVKESKQDESGMPNNRFLAERTGGTYSTLKVQPAELEDSGVYFCASSQDGVGELFFGEGSRLTVL.

This chain connects TRBV9 to TRBJ2-7; the D gene is possibly TRBD1 (6 bases). V was clipped by 0 bases and J by 6 bases, with 19 bases between them. Germline V gene lookup returns CDR1 SGDLS and CDR2 YYNGEE. The CDR3 runs 16 residues. The CDR3: CASSVGTARPVSEQYF. CDR3 sequence (DNA): TGTGCCAGCAGCGTAGGGACAGCTAGGCCAGTTAGCGAGCAGTACTTC.

The chain's CDR3 is CASSLVAGSAEAFF. The CDR3 region has the DNA TGTGCCAGCAGCTTGGTGGCGGGGAGCGCTGAAGCTTTCTTT. The chain couples TRBV5-4 to TRBJ1-1; D is unclear. CDR1 is SGHNT, CDR2 YYREEE, per germline (reference sequence). The ends were cut back, 0 bases at V and 6 bases at J, with 12 bases in the middle. The CDR3 is 14 residues long.

This chain connects TRBV6-6 to TRBJ1-2, with no clear D. This CDR3 contains 12 residues. Germline CDR1 is MNHNY and CDR2 is SVGAGI (reference sequence). The germline V and J ends were trimmed by 2 bases and 5 bases, with 6 bases remaining between them. For the CDR3, the DNA is TGTGCCAGCAGTTACGATCAGTATGGCTACACCTTC. Translated: CASSYDQYGYTF.

This chain links TRBV29-1 with TRBJ2-5, with a tentative D call TRBD1 (5 bases). Looked up from germline, CDR1 is SQVTM and CDR2 is ANQGSEA. V was shortened by 0 bases and J by 1 base, with 15 bases between the two germline ends. The CDR3 sequence is 16 residues long. This chain's CDR3 is CSVEDPSTGAQETQYF. The CDR3 DNA reads TGCAGCGTTGAAGATCCCTCAACTGGGGCCCAAGAGACCCAGTACTTC.

The genes are TRBV6-5 and TRBJ1-3; D remains ambiguous. Germline V CDR1 and CDR2: MNHEY, SVGAGI. CDR3 length equals 15 residues. The V and J ends lost 0 bases and 0 bases respectively, with 6 bases between them. In DNA, the CDR3 is TGTGCCAGCAGTTACTCGACAAACTCTGGAAACACCATATATTTT. Encoded protein: CASSYSTNSGNTIYF.

This clone has more than one count but fewer than ten. The J gene is TRBJ2-1, the V gene TRBV30; no clear D. Trimming cost V 5 bases and J 3 bases, with 14 bases left between them. This CDR3 is built from 14 residues. The V gene's germline CDR1 is GTSNPN and CDR2 SVGIG (reference sequence). The DNA of the CDR3 is TGTGCCTGGCGTACAGTTTCCATCTACAATGAGCAGTTCTTC. Amino acids: CAWRTVSIYNEQFF.

This chain links TRBV7-8 with TRBJ1-6, with D possibly matching TRBD1 (5 bases). Trimming cost V 5 bases and J 5 bases, with 10 bases left between them. This CDR3 has 14 residues. Germline V CDR1 and CDR2: SGHVS, FQNEAQ. In nucleotides, the CDR3 is TGTGCCAGCAGCAGGGGAACGGATAATTCACCCCTCCACTTT. Translating gives CASSRGTDNSPLHF. The variable domain in full, completed from reference TRBV7-8 and TRBJ1-6, reads GAGVSQSPRYKVAKRGQDVALRCDPISGHVSLFWYQQALGQGPEFLTYFQNEAQLDKSGLPSDRFFAERPEGSVSTLKIQRTQQEDSAVYLCASSRGTDNSPLHFGNGTRLTVT.

This chain joins TRBV6-5 and TRBJ2-4; 10 bases align to TRBD1. The germline gives CDR1 MNHEY, CDR2 SVGAGI. Unmatched junction bases numbered 3, after V lost 4 bases and J lost 6 bases. The CDR3 extends over 14 amino acids. CDR3 protein: CASSSGTGVNIQYF. CDR3 DNA sequence: TGTGCCAGCAGTTCCGGGACAGGGGTAAACATTCAGTACTTC.